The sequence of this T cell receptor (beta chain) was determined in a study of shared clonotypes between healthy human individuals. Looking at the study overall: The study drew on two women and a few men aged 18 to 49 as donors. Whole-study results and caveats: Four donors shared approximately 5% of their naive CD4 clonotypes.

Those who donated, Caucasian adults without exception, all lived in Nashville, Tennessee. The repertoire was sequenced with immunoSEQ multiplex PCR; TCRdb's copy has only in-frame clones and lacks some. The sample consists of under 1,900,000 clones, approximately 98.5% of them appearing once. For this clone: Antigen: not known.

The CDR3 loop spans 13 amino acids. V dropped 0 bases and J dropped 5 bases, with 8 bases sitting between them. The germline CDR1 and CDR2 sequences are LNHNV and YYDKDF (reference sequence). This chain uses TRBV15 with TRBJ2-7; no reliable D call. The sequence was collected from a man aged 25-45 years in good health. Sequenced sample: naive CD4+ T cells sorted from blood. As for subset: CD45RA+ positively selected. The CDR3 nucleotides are TGTGCCACCAGCAGAGATGGACCGAACGAGCAGTACTTC. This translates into CATSRDGPNEQYF.